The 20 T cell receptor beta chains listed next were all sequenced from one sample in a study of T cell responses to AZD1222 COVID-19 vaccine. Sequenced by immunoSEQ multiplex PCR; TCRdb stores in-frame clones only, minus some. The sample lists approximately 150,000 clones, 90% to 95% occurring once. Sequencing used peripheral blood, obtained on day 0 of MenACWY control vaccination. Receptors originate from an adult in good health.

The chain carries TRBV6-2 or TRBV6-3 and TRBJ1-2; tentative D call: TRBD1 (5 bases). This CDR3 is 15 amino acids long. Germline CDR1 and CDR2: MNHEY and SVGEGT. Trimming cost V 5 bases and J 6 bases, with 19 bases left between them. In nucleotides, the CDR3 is TGTGCCAGCAGTAACCCCCTTTCGGGGCGAGATGGCTACACCTTC. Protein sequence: CASSNPLSGRDGYTF.

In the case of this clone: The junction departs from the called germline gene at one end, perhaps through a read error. The CDR3 bases are TGCAGCGCTGAAGAACACCGGGACAGGGCGTCTAACTATGGCTACACCTTC. Protein sequence: CSAEEHRDRASNYGYTF. This chain uses TRBV29-1 with TRBJ1-2; 9 bases align to TRBD1. CDR1 is SQVTM, CDR2 ANQGSEA, per germline. The CDR3 consists of 17 residues.

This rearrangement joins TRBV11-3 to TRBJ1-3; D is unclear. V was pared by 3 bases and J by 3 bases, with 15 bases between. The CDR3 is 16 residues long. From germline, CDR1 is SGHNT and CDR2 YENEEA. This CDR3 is CASSFGVGFFGNTIYF. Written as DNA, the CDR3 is TGTGCCAGCAGCTTCGGCGTAGGGTTTTTTGGAAACACCATATATTTT.

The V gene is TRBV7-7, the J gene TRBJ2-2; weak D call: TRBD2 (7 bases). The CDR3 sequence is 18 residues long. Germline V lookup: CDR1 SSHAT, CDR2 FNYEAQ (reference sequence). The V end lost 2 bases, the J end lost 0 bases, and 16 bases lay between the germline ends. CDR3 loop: CASSLRGAGVSNTGELFF. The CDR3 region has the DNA TGTGCCAGCAGCTTAAGGGGGGCGGGAGTCTCGAACACCGGGGAGCTGTTTTTT.

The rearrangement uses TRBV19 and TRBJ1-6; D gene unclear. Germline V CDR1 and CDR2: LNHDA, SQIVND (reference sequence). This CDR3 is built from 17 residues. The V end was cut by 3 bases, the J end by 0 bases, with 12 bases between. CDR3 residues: CASSIRRASSYNSPLHF. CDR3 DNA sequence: TGTGCCAGTAGTATCCGACGGGCGAGCTCCTATAATTCACCCCTCCACTTT.

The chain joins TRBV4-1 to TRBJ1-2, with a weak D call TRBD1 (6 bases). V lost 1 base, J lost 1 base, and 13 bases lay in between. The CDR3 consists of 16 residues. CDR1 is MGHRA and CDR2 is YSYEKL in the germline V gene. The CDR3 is CASSQGQGILNYGYTF. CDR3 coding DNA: TGCGCCAGCAGCCAAGGCCAGGGGATCCTTAACTATGGCTACACCTTC.

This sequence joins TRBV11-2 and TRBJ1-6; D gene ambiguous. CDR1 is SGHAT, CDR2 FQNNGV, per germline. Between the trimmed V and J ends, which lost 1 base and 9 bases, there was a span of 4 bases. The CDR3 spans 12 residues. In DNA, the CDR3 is TGTGCCAGCAGCTTAGGGTCTTCACCCCTCCACTTT. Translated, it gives CASSLGSSPLHF.

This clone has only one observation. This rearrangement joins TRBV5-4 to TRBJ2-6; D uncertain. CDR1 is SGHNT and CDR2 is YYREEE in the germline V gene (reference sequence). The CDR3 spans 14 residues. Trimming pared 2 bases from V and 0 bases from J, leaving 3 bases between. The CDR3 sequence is CASSLVSGANVLTF. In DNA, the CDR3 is TGTGCCAGCAGCTTAGTCTCTGGGGCCAACGTCCTGACTTTC.

CDR3 nucleotide sequence: TGTGCCAGTAGTATCGGGCAATTTACGGGCTACGAGCAGTACTTC. It is translated as CASSIGQFTGYEQYF. V is TRBV19 and J is TRBJ2-7, with D uncertain. Germline V lookup: CDR1 LNHDA, CDR2 SQIVND (reference sequence). V dropped 3 bases and J dropped 3 bases, with 15 bases sitting between them. This CDR3 region has 15 residues.

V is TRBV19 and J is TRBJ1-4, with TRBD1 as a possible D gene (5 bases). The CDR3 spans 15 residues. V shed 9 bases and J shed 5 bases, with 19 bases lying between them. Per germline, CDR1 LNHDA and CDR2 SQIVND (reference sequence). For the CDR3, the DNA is TGTGCCAGCGGTGAAGGTGGGGCCAGAAATGAAAAACTGTTTTTT. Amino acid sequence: CASGEGGARNEKLFF.

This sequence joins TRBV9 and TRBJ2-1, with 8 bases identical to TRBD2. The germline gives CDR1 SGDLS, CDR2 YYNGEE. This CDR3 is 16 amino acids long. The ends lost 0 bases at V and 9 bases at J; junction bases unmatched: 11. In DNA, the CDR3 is TGTGCCAGCAGCGTAGGGCCAGCGGGAGTTCGGGCTGAGCAGTTCTTC. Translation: CASSVGPAGVRAEQFF.

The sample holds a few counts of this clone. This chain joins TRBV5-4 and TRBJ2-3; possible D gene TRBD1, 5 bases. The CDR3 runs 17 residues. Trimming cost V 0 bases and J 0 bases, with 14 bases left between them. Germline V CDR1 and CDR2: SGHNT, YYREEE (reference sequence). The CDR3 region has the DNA TGTGCCAGCAGCTTGGGCGGCGACAGAGCTAGCACAGATACGCAGTATTTT. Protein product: CASSLGGDRASTDTQYF.

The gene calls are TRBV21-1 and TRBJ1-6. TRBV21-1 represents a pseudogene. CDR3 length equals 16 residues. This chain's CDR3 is CASSKGGRSNNSPLHF. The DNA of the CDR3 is TGTGCCAGCAGCAAAGGAGGTCGGAGTAATAATTCACCCCTCCACTTT.

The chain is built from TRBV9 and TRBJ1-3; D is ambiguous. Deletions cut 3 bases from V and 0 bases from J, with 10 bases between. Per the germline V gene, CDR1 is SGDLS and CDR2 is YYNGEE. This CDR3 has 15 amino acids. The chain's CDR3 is CASSESLFSGNTIYF. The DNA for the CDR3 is TGTGCCAGCAGCGAAAGTCTGTTCTCTGGAAACACCATATATTTT. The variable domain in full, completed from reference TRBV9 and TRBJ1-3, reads DSGVTQTPKHLITATGQRVTLRCSPRSGDLSVYWYQQSLDQGLQFLIQYYNGEERAKGNILERFSAQQFPDLHSELNLSSLELGDSALYFCASSESLFSGNTIYFGEGSWLTVV.

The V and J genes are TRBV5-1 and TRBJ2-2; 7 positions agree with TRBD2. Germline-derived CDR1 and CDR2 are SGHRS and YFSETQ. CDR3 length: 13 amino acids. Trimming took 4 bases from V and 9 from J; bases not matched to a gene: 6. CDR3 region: CASSPGGPRELFF. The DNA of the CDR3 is TGCGCCAGCAGCCCGGGAGGTCCGCGGGAGCTGTTTTTT.

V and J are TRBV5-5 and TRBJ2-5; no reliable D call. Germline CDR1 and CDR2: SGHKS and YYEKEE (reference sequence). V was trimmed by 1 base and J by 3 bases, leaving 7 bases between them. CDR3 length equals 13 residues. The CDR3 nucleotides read TGTGCCAGCAGCTTGCCCTGGGAAGAGACCCAGTACTTC. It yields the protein CASSLPWEETQYF.

This CDR3 reads CASSSPPEPGANVLTF. Here the CDR3 DNA reads TGTGCCAGCAGCTCACCGCCGGAGCCAGGGGCCAACGTCCTGACTTTC. The chain employs TRBV11-2 and TRBJ2-6; D uncertain. Germline V gives CDR1 SGHAT, CDR2 FQNNGV. V lost 4 bases to trimming and J lost 4 bases, with 14 bases between them. CDR3 length: 16 amino acids.

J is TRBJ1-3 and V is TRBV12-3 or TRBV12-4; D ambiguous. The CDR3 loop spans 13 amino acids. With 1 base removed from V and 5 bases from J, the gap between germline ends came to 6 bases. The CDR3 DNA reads TGTGCCAGCAGTTTAGATCAAAGAAACACCATATATTTT. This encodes CASSLDQRNTIYF.

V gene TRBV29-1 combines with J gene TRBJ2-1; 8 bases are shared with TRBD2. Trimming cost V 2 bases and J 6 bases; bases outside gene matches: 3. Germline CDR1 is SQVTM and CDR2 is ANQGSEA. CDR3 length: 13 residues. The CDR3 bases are TGCAGCGTTGAAAAACTAGCGGTCAATGAGCAGTTCTTC. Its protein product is CSVEKLAVNEQFF.

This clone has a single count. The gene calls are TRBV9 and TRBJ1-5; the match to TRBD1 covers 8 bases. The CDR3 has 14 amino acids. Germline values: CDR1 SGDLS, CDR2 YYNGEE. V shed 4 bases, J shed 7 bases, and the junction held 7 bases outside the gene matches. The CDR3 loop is CASSSGQGGQPQHF. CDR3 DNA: TGTGCCAGCAGCAGTGGACAGGGCGGGCAGCCCCAGCATTTT. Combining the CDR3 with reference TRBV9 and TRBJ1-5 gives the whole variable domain DSGVTQTPKHLITATGQRVTLRCSPRSGDLSVYWYQQSLDQGLQFLIQYYNGEERAKGNILERFSAQQFPDLHSELNLSSLELGDSALYFCASSSGQGGQPQHFGDGTRLSIL.